This T cell receptor (beta chain) was observed in a study of CD8 T cells in Susac syndrome. This clonotype was counted between two and nine times. In germline, CDR1 is PRHDT, CDR2 FYEKMQ (reference sequence). CDR3 length: 13 residues. Trimming stripped 3 bases from V and 0 bases from J, with 6 bases between. Random hexamers were used to reverse transcribe roughly 0.45 to 1 ug of RNA. TCR beta CDR3 was amplified by immunoSEQ multiplex PCR. This amplification extended across 54 Vbeta and 13 Jbeta segments. TCRdb re-analysed the immunoSEQ multiplex PCR reads in MiXCR, keeping a single row per CDR3 protein. The repertoire holds 150,000 to 200,000 distinct CDR3 sequences, with under 97% as singletons.

The V call is TRBV13, the J call TRBJ2-7, with D possibly TRBD2 on 5 matching bases. Specimen: CD4+ T cells from PBMCs. This TCR was recovered from a human donor with multiple sclerosis. The CDR3 loop is CASSFRGSYEQYF. CDR3 DNA: TGTGCCAGCAGCTTTCGGGGCTCCTACGAGCAGTACTTC.